The rows below give T cell receptor beta chains drawn from one sample of a study of beta chain features in type 1 diabetes. The table came from immunoSEQ multiplex PCR; TCRdb's copy has only in-frame clones and leaves some out. The sample holds 350,000 to 400,000 clones, around 16% seen once. The sample was naive CD4+ T cells from blood. The source is a woman aged 18-29 years in good health. Both conserved end residues are part of each CDR3. Fields, in order: J gene, D gene, V gene, clone size, CDR3 DNA, CDR3 protein. A D gene is named only where the DNA matches it firmly. Some rows mark clone size as missing; the rest say once, few, many or name a class of expanded clone.

>TRBJ2-1|NA|TRBV18|few
TGTGCCAGCTCACCACAAAAGTCTTCGAGCTCCTACAATGAGCAGTTCTTC
CASSPQKSSSSYNEQFF
>TRBJ2-1|TRBD2|TRBV18|few
TGTGCCAGCTCCCCTGTAGCGGGAGAGGTTGAGCAGTTCTTC
CASSPVAGEVEQFF
>TRBJ2-5|TRBD2|TRBV18|few
TGTGCCAGCTCAAGGCGGGAGTCGGGAGAGACCCAGTACTTC
CASSRRESGETQYF
>TRBJ1-2|NA|TRBV30|few
TGTGCCTCTCTAGGTGGCTACACCTTC
CASLGGYTF
>TRBJ2-7|NA|TRBV13|few
TGTGCCAGCAGCTTAGCCCGGACTAACCTCTACGAGCAGTACTTC
CASSLARTNLYEQYF
>TRBJ2-3|TRBD1|TRBV30|few
TGTGCCTGGAGTGTAGCCTCCGGGACAGGGGTTACAGATACGCAGTATTTT
CAWSVASGTGVTDTQYF
>TRBJ2-7|TRBD1|TRBV29-1|NA
TGCAGCGCCTGGGACAGGGTAGGAGAGCAGTACTTC
CSAWDRVGEQYF
>TRBJ1-1|NA|TRBV7-8|few
TGTGCCAGCAGCACCCGACAGGACGGCACTGAAGCTTTCTTT
CASSTRQDGTEAFF
>TRBJ2-5|NA|TRBV27|NA
TGTGCCAGCAGTTTCCGAGGAGAGACCCAGTACTTC
CASSFRGETQYF
>TRBJ2-7|NA|TRBV30|NA
TGTGCCTTCCAGCCAAGGGGTCGGCAGTACTTC
CAFQPRGRQYF
>TRBJ1-2|TRBD1|TRBV7-2|NA
TGTGCCAGCAGCTTATTGGGACAGGGGGCCGGCTATGGCTACACCTTC
CASSLLGQGAGYGYTF
>TRBJ2-3|TRBD2|TRBV5-1|few
TGCGCCAGCAGCTTGGGGGACTACCCTAGCACAGATACGCAGTATTTT
CASSLGDYPSTDTQYF
>TRBJ2-2|NA|TRBV7-9|few
TGTGCCGTCGGGACTGGGAACACCGGGGAGCTGTTTTTT
CAVGTGNTGELFF
>TRBJ2-7|TRBD2|TRBV29-1|NA
TGCAGCGTGGAGTCCCCTAGCGGGAGCTCCTACGAGCAGTACTTC
CSVESPSGSSYEQYF
>TRBJ2-1|NA|TRBV27|NA
TGTGCCAGCAGTTTCTCGCATAGGGGCACATGGTCATACAATGAGCAGTTCTTC
CASSFSHRGTWSYNEQFF
>TRBJ1-2|NA|TRBV29-1|NA
TGCAGCGTTTCAATTGGCTCCTATGGCTACACCTTC
CSVSIGSYGYTF
>TRBJ2-3|TRBD1|TRBV7-3|few
TGTGCCAGCAGCTCCTCTCCGACAGGGACCACAGATACGCAGTATTTT
CASSSSPTGTTDTQYF
>TRBJ1-2|NA|TRBV29-1|NA
TGCAGCGTTGAATTTGGCAGGGTGAGCTATGGCTACACCTTC
CSVEFGRVSYGYTF
>TRBJ1-2|TRBD1|TRBV29-1|NA
TGCAGCGTTAACGGACAGGGGGCTGGCTACACCTTC
CSVNGQGAGYTF
>TRBJ1-4|NA|TRBV5-1|NA
TGCGCCAGCAGCCCGTGGACAGCAACTAATGAAAAACTGTTTTTT
CASSPWTATNEKLFF
>TRBJ2-3|NA|TRBV10-3|NA
TGTGCCATCAGTGGGGCTACAGATACGCAGTATTTT
CAISGATDTQYF
>TRBJ1-1|NA|TRBV7-2|few
TGTGCCAGCAGCTTAGAGGAGGGGACTGAAGCTTTCTTT
CASSLEEGTEAFF
>TRBJ1-5|NA|TRBV28|once
TGTGCCAGCAGGGGGGGTGTGAGAAATCAGCCCCAGCATTTT
CASRGGVRNQPQHF
>TRBJ1-5|NA|TRBV30|NA
TGTGCCTGGAGTTCTGGAGATAGCAATCAGCCCCAGCATTTT
CAWSSGDSNQPQHF
>TRBJ2-7|TRBD2|TRBV4-2|NA
TGTGCCAGCAGCCAAGCTAGCGGAAGCTCCTACGAGCAGTACTTC
CASSQASGSSYEQYF
>TRBJ1-2|NA|TRBV9|few
TGTGCCAGCAGCGTAGGGCTCTGGGAGGGCTACACCTTC
CASSVGLWEGYTF
>TRBJ2-7|NA|TRBV29-1|NA
TGCAGCGTTCAGGGCCAAATATACGAGCAGTACTTC
CSVQGQIYEQYF
>TRBJ2-7|NA|TRBV29-1|few
TGCAGCGTTGGGACTCTAGCGAGCTCCTACGAGCAGTACTTC
CSVGTLASSYEQYF
>TRBJ1-1|NA|TRBV30|few
TGTGCCTGGTCCCTCCCAGGAGGGAACACTGAAGCTTTCTTT
CAWSLPGGNTEAFF
>TRBJ2-1|TRBD2|TRBV4-2|few
TGTGCCAGCAGCCAAGATGGGCTAGCGGCCTACAATGAGCAGTTCTTC
CASSQDGLAAYNEQFF
>TRBJ2-2|TRBD1|TRBV6-4|NA
TGTGCCAGCTCTCCACAGGGGGTCAACGGGGAGCTGTTTTTT
CASSPQGVNGELFF
>TRBJ1-1|NA|TRBV9|NA
TGTGCCAGCAGCCCCCGGACTGGGAAGAACACTGAAGCTTTCTTT
CASSPRTGKNTEAFF
>TRBJ1-2|NA|TRBV7-8|few
TGTGCCAGCAGCGCACCCGGGAGCTTTTATGGCTACACCTTC
CASSAPGSFYGYTF
>TRBJ2-7|TRBD2|TRBV30|NA
TGTGCCTGGAGTGTAGGGGGACTAGCGTACTACGAGCAGTACTTC
CAWSVGGLAYYEQYF
>TRBJ1-1|NA|TRBV7-2|NA
TGTGCCAGCAGACACAGGGCCCCTCCGAACACTGAAGCTTTCTTT
CASRHRAPPNTEAFF
>TRBJ2-7|TRBD2|TRBV5-4|NA
TGTGCCAGCAGCTTAGGTGTAGCGGGGCCCTCCTACGAGCAGTACTTC
CASSLGVAGPSYEQYF
>TRBJ1-5|TRBD1|TRBV27|NA
TGTGCCAGTAGCGGACAGGGACTTCAGCCCCAGCATTTT
CASSGQGLQPQHF
>TRBJ2-5|TRBD2|TRBV2|NA
TGTGCCAGCAGTAGGACTAGCGTGGAGACCCAGTACTTC
CASSRTSVETQYF
>TRBJ2-1|TRBD2|TRBV5-1|NA
TGCGCCAGCAGCTCCCGGACTAGCGGGAGGGGTGGAGATGAGCAGTTCTTC
CASSSRTSGRGGDEQFF
>TRBJ2-1|TRBD2|TRBV2|few
TGTGCCAGCAGCGTAACTAGCGTCAACAATGAGCAGTTCTTC
CASSVTSVNNEQFF
>TRBJ2-1|NA|TRBV7-2|few
TGTGCCAGCAGCCTCGATCATGGTGGCGGGTTAAGGAATGAGCAGTTCTTC
CASSLDHGGGLRNEQFF
>TRBJ2-7|TRBD1|TRBV7-2|few
TGTGCCAGCAGAGGACAGGGGGAGGAGCAGTACTTC
CASRGQGEEQYF
>TRBJ2-7|TRBD2|TRBV27|NA
TGTGCCAGCAGTTCGCATAGCGGGTGGAGCTCCTACGAGCAGTACTTC
CASSSHSGWSSYEQYF
>TRBJ2-1|TRBD2|TRBV10-3|NA
TGTGCCATCAGTGATACGACCCGGGAGGGTTACAATGAGCAGTTCTTC
CAISDTTREGYNEQFF
>TRBJ2-5|NA|TRBV10-3|NA
TGTGCCCTCCCCGAGGGGGGAGGGTACCCAGAGACCCAGTACTTC
CALPEGGGYPETQYF
>TRBJ1-1|NA|TRBV9|NA
TGTGCCAGCAGCGTTGAGGTGAACACTGAAGCTTTCTTT
CASSVEVNTEAFF
>TRBJ2-1|TRBD2|TRBV30|few
TGTGCCTGGAGCAAACTAGCGGGAGGTCGCAATGAGCAGTTCTTC
CAWSKLAGGRNEQFF
>TRBJ1-2|NA|TRBV7-2|NA
TGTGCCAGCAGCTTTGGGGAGGCTAACTATGGCTACACCTTC
CASSFGEANYGYTF
>TRBJ1-3|TRBD1|TRBV9|NA
TGTGCCAGCAGCGCTGGACAGGCTGGAAACACCATATATTTT
CASSAGQAGNTIYF
>TRBJ1-2|TRBD1|TRBV7-2|few
TGTGCCAGCAGCTTAAGGGGACAGGGTATTAACTATGGCTACACCTTC
CASSLRGQGINYGYTF
>TRBJ2-1|NA|TRBV2|NA
TGTGCCAGCAGTGAAGCAAGGAGGACGGGGGAGCAGTTCTTC
CASSEARRTGEQFF
>TRBJ1-1|TRBD1|TRBV5-1|few
TGCGCCAGCAGCCCGAGACAGGGGGAGAACACTGAAGCTTTCTTT
CASSPRQGENTEAFF
>TRBJ2-7|TRBD2|TRBV2|NA
TGTGCCAGCACCCAGGACGGGGGGGGCTACGAGCAGTACTTC
CASTQDGGGYEQYF
>TRBJ2-1|TRBD2|TRBV14|NA
TGTGCCAGCAGCCAAGATCGACTAGCGAGCAATGAGCAGTTCTTC
CASSQDRLASNEQFF
>TRBJ2-1|TRBD1|TRBV7-9|few
TGTGCCAGCAGCGGGACAGGGTGGGATGAGCAGTTCTTC
CASSGTGWDEQFF
>TRBJ2-5|NA|TRBV9|NA
TGTGCCAGCAGCGTAGCTCCTACCGGGGGTGGAGAGACCCAGTACTTC
CASSVAPTGGGETQYF
>TRBJ2-1|NA|TRBV11-2|NA
TGTGCCAGCAGCTTAGATCACCAGAGGCGGTACAATGAGCAGTTCTTC
CASSLDHQRRYNEQFF
>TRBJ1-3|NA|TRBV23-1|NA
TGCGCCAGCACGTACACAGGCCTCTCTGGAAACACCATATATTTT
CASTYTGLSGNTIYF
>TRBJ1-1|NA|TRBV30|NA
TGTGCCTGGAGTGTAAATGTTTACAGGGTGAACACTGAAGCTTTCTTT
CAWSVNVYRVNTEAFF